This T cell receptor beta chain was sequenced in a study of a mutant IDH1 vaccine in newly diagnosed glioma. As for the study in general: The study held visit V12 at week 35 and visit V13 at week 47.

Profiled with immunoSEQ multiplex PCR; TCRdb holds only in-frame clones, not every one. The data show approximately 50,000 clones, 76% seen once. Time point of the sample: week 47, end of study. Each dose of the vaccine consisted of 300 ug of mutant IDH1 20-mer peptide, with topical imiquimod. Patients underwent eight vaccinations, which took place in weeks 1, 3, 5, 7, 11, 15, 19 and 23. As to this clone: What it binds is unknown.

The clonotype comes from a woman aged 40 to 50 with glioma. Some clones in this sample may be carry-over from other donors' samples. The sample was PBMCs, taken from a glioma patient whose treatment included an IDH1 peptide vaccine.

CDR3 protein: CASSYSIRDTEAFF. Written as DNA, the CDR3 is TGTGCCAGCAGTTACTCGATCAGGGACACTGAAGCTTTCTTT. The chain recombines TRBV6-5 with TRBJ1-1; D is possibly TRBD1 (5 bases). CDR3 length: 14 residues. CDR1 and CDR2 (germline): MNHEY, SVGAGI. V was clipped by 0 bases and J by 3 bases, with 8 bases between them.